This TCR beta chain is drawn from a study of blood T cell repertoires in COVID-19. Background on the study: Samples of COVID-19 (acute and convalescent) were obtained from the United States, Italy and Spain. PBMCs, B-cell-depleted T cells, or T cells were the source of the cDNA or gDNA that made up the material.

Sequenced by immunoSEQ multiplex PCR; TCRdb stores in-frame clones only, minus some. The sample comprises about 140,000 clones, less than 90% of which are singletons, and around 2.3% rests with the top ten. This clone showed up just once. This TCR was sampled from a human donor with COVID-19, enrolled during active disease. The donor label of this sample is uncertain. Sequencing used peripheral blood.

The CDR3 reads CASRGTSRGQPQHF. CDR3 DNA: TGTGCCAGCAGGGGGACATCAAGGGGACAGCCCCAGCATTTT. The chain links TRBV27 to TRBJ1-5, with TRBD1 as a possible D gene (6 bases). This CDR3 is 14 amino acids long. From germline, CDR1 is MNHEY and CDR2 SMNVEV (reference sequence). V was trimmed by 6 bases and J by 7 bases, leaving 16 bases between them.